One sample yielded the 32 T cell receptor beta chains listed below, sequenced in a study of blood T cell repertoires in COVID-19. This table comes from immunoSEQ multiplex PCR, and its TCRdb copy is limited to in-frame clones, with some not included. The sample lists a few hundred thousand clones; 88% were seen once. The material sequenced was peripheral blood. All receptors come from a man in his fifties or sixties who had recovered from COVID-19.

The chain joins TRBV7-9 to TRBJ1-5, with TRBD1 matching over 9 bases. With 6 bases clipped from V and 7 bases from J, the junction kept 7 bases outside the gene matches. The CDR3 runs 14 residues. Germline CDR1 is SEHNR and CDR2 is FQNEAQ (reference sequence). The CDR3 loop is CASRSTGGGQPQHF. CDR3 coding DNA: TGTGCCAGCAGGTCTACAGGGGGCGGGCAGCCCCAGCATTTT.

The chain has TRBV19 and TRBJ1-5; D may be TRBD1 (5 bases). V was pared by 7 bases and J by 2 bases, with 15 bases between. Germline CDR1 is LNHDA and CDR2 is SQIVND (reference sequence). The CDR3 has 15 amino acids. In DNA form, the CDR3 reads TGTGCCAGTACCGCCCAAGGGGTTGGCAATCAGCCCCAGCATTTT. This sequence encodes CASTAQGVGNQPQHF. Complete variable domain (other parts from reference TRBV19 and TRBJ1-5): DGGITQSPKYLFRKEGQNVTLSCEQNLNHDAMYWYRQDPGQGLRLIYYSQIVNDFQKGDIAEGYSVSREKKESFPLTVTSAQKNPTAFYLCASTAQGVGNQPQHFGDGTRLSIL.

V and J are TRBV6-5 and TRBJ2-3; a possible D gene is TRBD2 (5 bases). V was clipped by 4 bases and J by 1 base, with 9 bases between them. Germline V lookup: CDR1 MNHEY, CDR2 SVGAGI. The CDR3 runs 14 residues. DNA for the CDR3: TGTGCCAGCAGTTGGGTTAGCGGCACAGATACGCAGTATTTT. Protein sequence: CASSWVSGTDTQYF.

The gene calls are TRBV6-5 and TRBJ1-6, with 7 positions matching TRBD1. There are 15 residues in the CDR3. Trimming cost V 6 bases and J 4 bases; bases outside gene matches: 6. Germline CDR1 reads MNHEY; CDR2 reads SVGAGI. CDR3 DNA sequence: TGTGCCAGCAGATCCCGGGACAGTTATAATTCACCCCTCCACTTT. This gives the protein CASRSRDSYNSPLHF.

This chain joins TRBV2 and TRBJ2-5; TRBD2 matches 11 bases. CDR1 and CDR2 (germline): SNHLY, FYNNEI. V was pared by 7 bases and J by 5 bases, with 9 bases of the junction left unmatched. CDR3 size: 15 residues. The CDR3 sequence is CASTAGLAGGETQYF. The CDR3 DNA reads as TGTGCCAGCACCGCTGGTTTAGCGGGGGGGGAGACCCAGTACTTC.

This clone occurred once. The chain links TRBV9 to TRBJ2-7; 11 nucleotides line up with TRBD2. The CDR3 totals 17 residues. Per the germline V gene, CDR1 is SGDLS and CDR2 is YYNGEE. J gave up 1 base and V 3 bases, and 9 bases lay outside the gene matches. The chain's CDR3 is CASSAKPGLAESYEQYF. The CDR3 coding sequence is TGTGCCAGCAGCGCTAAACCGGGACTAGCGGAATCCTACGAGCAGTACTTC.

In this sample, this clone turned up once. The chain joins TRBV11-2 to TRBJ2-6; 9 positions agree with TRBD1. V lost 5 bases, J lost 2 bases, and 7 bases stayed unmatched. CDR3 length equals 17 residues. Germline assignment: CDR1 SGHAT and CDR2 FQNNGV. CDR3 in amino acids: CASSRGQGVPGANVLTF. The CDR3 nucleotides are TGTGCCAGCAGCCGGGGACAGGGAGTACCTGGGGCCAACGTCCTGACTTTC.

V usage is TRBV4-1 and J usage is TRBJ1-2; 8 bases agree with TRBD1. V was clipped by 5 bases and J by 7 bases; unmatched bases: 9. The CDR3 spans 14 residues. CDR1 is MGHRA and CDR2 is YSYEKL in the germline V gene. The CDR3 DNA reads as TGCGCCAGCAGCGAAAACAGGGGGAAAGGTGGCTACACCTTC. Translation gives CASSENRGKGGYTF.

The chain employs TRBV5-1 and TRBJ1-1; no reliable D call. Germline CDR1 SGHRS, CDR2 YFSETQ. This CDR3 comprises 14 residues. Trimming left V 2 bases short and J 2 bases short, with 10 bases between. The CDR3 is CASSLTAPNTEAFF. For the CDR3, the DNA is TGCGCCAGCAGCTTAACTGCCCCAAACACTGAAGCTTTCTTT.

V and J are TRBV12-5 and TRBJ2-1, with a tentative D call TRBD1 (6 bases). Germline V CDR1 and CDR2: LGHNT, FRNRAP. There are 13 residues in the CDR3. Between the trimmed V and J ends, which lost 7 bases and 7 bases, there was a span of 14 bases. The CDR3, as DNA: TGTGCTAGTGAGTTAGACAGGCCGAATGAGCAGTTCTTC. This gives the protein CASELDRPNEQFF.

The chain couples TRBV7-3 to TRBJ1-1; TRBD1 is a possible D gene (5 bases). With 7 bases removed from V and 1 base from J, the gap between germline ends came to 10 bases. Germline CDR1 SGHTA, CDR2 FQGTGA. CDR3 size: 13 residues. CDR3 region: CASTGAGNTEAFF. The CDR3 coding sequence is TGTGCCAGCACTGGGGCTGGGAACACTGAAGCTTTCTTT.

CDR3 coding DNA: TGTGCCTGGACCTCGGTCCGAAGCTCCTACGAGCAGTACTTC. Translated, it gives CAWTSVRSSYEQYF. The chain is built from TRBV30 and TRBJ2-7, with no clear D. Per germline, CDR1 GTSNPN and CDR2 SVGIG (reference sequence). V lost 4 bases and J lost 0, with 13 bases in between. This CDR3 is built from 14 residues.

There are a few counts of this clone. The V and J genes are TRBV6-2 or TRBV6-3 and TRBJ1-2, with no clear D. The CDR3 consists of 13 residues. Germline CDR1 reads MNHEY; CDR2 reads SVGEGT. V was trimmed by 5 bases and J by 8 bases, leaving 15 bases between them. The CDR3 DNA reads TGTGCCAGCAGTCAAACAGAGACGTGGGGCTACACCTTC. Translation: CASSQTETWGYTF.

The chain is built from TRBV5-5 and TRBJ2-3, with D possibly matching TRBD2 (6 bases). Trimming took off 0 bases at V and 0 bases at J, with 14 bases between the two ends. The CDR3 has 17 residues. Germline values: CDR1 SGHKS, CDR2 YYEKEE (reference sequence). The CDR3 loop is CASSLGAGTPSTDTQYF. CDR3 coding DNA: TGTGCCAGCAGCTTGGGAGCCGGGACTCCTAGCACAGATACGCAGTATTTT. Drawing the rest from reference TRBV5-5 and TRBJ2-3, the complete variable domain is DAGVTQSPTHLIKTRGQQVTLRCSPISGHKSVSWYQQVLGQGPQFIFQYYEKEERGRGNFPDRFSARQFPNYSSELNVNALLLGDSALYLCASSLGAGTPSTDTQYFGPGTRLTVL.

The table lists this clone with a few counts. CDR3 in DNA: TGTGCCAGCAGTGAGTCAGCGGGTCCACCCCAGCATTTT. Translating it yields CASSESAGPPQHF. This chain joins TRBV6-1 and TRBJ1-5, with unresolved D. The CDR3 sequence is 13 residues long. The V end lost 3 bases, the J end lost 10 bases, and 13 bases lay between the germline ends. CDR1 MNHNS and CDR2 SASEGT come from the germline V gene.

The V gene is TRBV5-1, the J gene TRBJ1-1, with no clear D. CDR3 length equals 13 residues. V was cut by 5 bases and J by 0 bases, with 8 bases left in between. Germline values: CDR1 SGHRS, CDR2 YFSETQ. The CDR3 is CASRTQVNTEAFF. The CDR3 DNA sequence: TGCGCCAGCAGGACTCAAGTGAACACTGAAGCTTTCTTT.

The chain links TRBV11-1 to TRBJ2-7; no reliable D call. V dropped 5 bases and J dropped 0 bases, with 5 bases sitting between them. CDR1 is SGHAT, CDR2 FQDESV, per germline (reference sequence). The CDR3 has 12 amino acids. The CDR3 sequence is CASSPNSYEQYF. CDR3 in DNA: TGTGCCAGCAGCCCCAACTCCTACGAGCAGTACTTC.

The chain is built from TRBV5-6 and TRBJ2-7, with 9 positions matching TRBD1. The ends lost 0 bases at V and 6 bases at J; junction bases unmatched: 10. Germline V gives CDR1 SGHDT, CDR2 YYEEEE. The CDR3 spans 16 residues. CDR3 sequence: CASSLVRDRDSGEQYF. Here the CDR3 DNA reads TGTGCCAGCAGCTTGGTGCGGGACAGGGATTCTGGCGAGCAGTACTTC. Combining the CDR3 with reference TRBV5-6 and TRBJ2-7 gives the whole variable domain DAGVTQSPTHLIKTRGQQVTLRCSPKSGHDTVSWYQQALGQGPQFIFQYYEEEERQRGNFPDRFSGHQFPNYSSELNVNALLLGDSALYLCASSLVRDRDSGEQYFGPGTRLTVT.

The CDR3 loop reads CATQGGGNTIYF. CDR3 nucleotide sequence: TGTGCCACACAGGGTGGCGGAAACACCATATATTTT. V gene TRBV6-5 combines with J gene TRBJ1-3; tentatively, D is TRBD1 (6 bases). The V gene's germline CDR1 is MNHEY and CDR2 SVGAGI. V dropped 10 bases and J dropped 4 bases, with 11 bases sitting between them. This CDR3 comprises 12 residues.

The chain is built from TRBV7-3 and TRBJ2-7, with 7 bases lining up with TRBD1. Germline CDR1 SGHTA, CDR2 FQGTGA. With V trimmed by 0 bases and J by 2 bases, 7 bases remained unmatched. The CDR3 runs 16 residues. The DNA of the CDR3 is TGTGCCAGCAGCTTAACTGGGACAGAATCACCCTACGAGCAGTACTTC. It is translated as CASSLTGTESPYEQYF.

CDR3 sequence reads: CASSPGGDRGNTGELFF. Here the CDR3 DNA reads TGTGCCAGCAGCCCCGGTGGGGACAGGGGGAACACCGGGGAGCTGTTTTTT. The genes are TRBV4-2 and TRBJ2-2; 10 bases align to TRBD1. Trimming cost V 4 bases and J 1 base; bases outside gene matches: 6. The CDR3 covers 17 residues. Germline V CDR1 and CDR2: LGHNA, YNFKEQ.

This rearrangement joins TRBV18 to TRBJ1-6, with D perhaps matching TRBD1 (6 bases). The CDR3 is made up of 16 amino acids. V was shortened by 5 bases and J by 9 bases, with 20 bases between the two germline ends. Germline V gives CDR1 KGHSH, CDR2 LQKENI. The CDR3 DNA reads as TGTGCCAGCTCAGCCAGGGAAAATAGGGGGAGTTCACCCCTCCACTTT. It codes for CASSARENRGSSPLHF.

The gene calls are TRBV5-6 and TRBJ1-5; D is undetermined. Trimming took off 0 bases at V and 3 bases at J, with 7 bases between the two ends. CDR1 and CDR2 (germline): SGHDT, YYEEEE. The CDR3 spans 14 residues. The CDR3 spells CASSLGLPNQPQHF. CDR3 coding DNA: TGTGCCAGCAGCTTGGGACTGCCCAATCAGCCCCAGCATTTT.

The chain joins TRBV14 to TRBJ2-4, with D maybe TRBD1 (5 bases). This CDR3 is built from 17 residues. Germline-derived CDR1 and CDR2 are SGHDN and FVKESK. Trimming removed 4 bases from V and 1 base from J, with 17 bases in between. The CDR3, as DNA: TGTGCCAGCAGCCCGGGCCCAGGGCTGCTGGCCAAAAACATTCAGTACTTC. Its translation is CASSPGPGLLAKNIQYF.

DNA of the CDR3: TGTGCCAGCTCAGGGGACTCACCCAACATCCAGCAGTTCTTC. Amino acids: CASSGDSPNIQQFF. The V and J genes are TRBV18 and TRBJ2-1; possible D gene TRBD2, 6 bases. The CDR3 is 14 amino acids. Germline V lookup: CDR1 KGHSH, CDR2 LQKENI. The V gene lost 5 bases and the J gene lost 11 bases, with 19 bases spanning the gap.

The chain combines TRBV15 with TRBJ2-3, with 8 bases fitting TRBD2. J was trimmed by 3 bases and V by 0 bases; bases with no gene match: 5. CDR3 size: 16 residues. Germline lookup yields CDR1 LNHNV and CDR2 YYDKDF (reference sequence). In DNA, the CDR3 is TGTGCCACCAGCAGAGATTTGGCGGGGGGTACAGATACGCAGTATTTT. Translated, it gives CATSRDLAGGTDTQYF.

This chain links TRBV6-5 with TRBJ2-3; D uncertain. The germline CDR1 and CDR2 sequences are MNHEY and SVGAGI. Between the trimmed V and J ends, which lost 4 bases and 2 bases, there was a span of 4 bases. The CDR3 has 12 residues. CDR3 nucleotides: TGTGCCAGCAGTTTATACACAGATACGCAGTATTTT. Its protein is CASSLYTDTQYF.

This clone has just one count. V gene TRBV5-1 combines with J gene TRBJ1-2; D is perhaps TRBD1 (5 bases). CDR1 is SGHRS and CDR2 is YFSETQ in the germline V gene. Trimming left V 0 bases short and J 4 bases short, with 16 bases between. The CDR3 covers 16 residues. CDR3 nucleotide sequence: TGCGCCAGCAGCTTGGCCGTAGGGGCACGAGGCTATGGCTACACCTTC. It codes for CASSLAVGARGYGYTF.

V gene TRBV2 combines with J gene TRBJ1-3; 8 bases are shared with TRBD1. Germline V lookup: CDR1 SNHLY, CDR2 FYNNEI. The CDR3 length is 15 residues. V shed 3 bases and J 1 base; nucleotides not matched to a gene: 2. CDR3: CASSDHRGSGNTIYF. The CDR3 bases are TGTGCCAGCAGTGATCACAGGGGGTCTGGAAACACCATATATTTT.

V is TRBV19 and J is TRBJ2-7; 8 positions agree with TRBD1. The germline CDR1 and CDR2 sequences are LNHDA and SQIVND (reference sequence). V was clipped by 5 bases and J by 3 bases; unmatched bases: 12. The CDR3 covers 16 residues. The CDR3: CASSSNTGGLYYEQYF. DNA of the CDR3: TGTGCCAGTAGTTCAAATACAGGGGGGCTCTACTACGAGCAGTACTTC.

The V and J genes are TRBV6-1 and TRBJ1-3; D ambiguous. Germline CDR1 is MNHNS and CDR2 is SASEGT. The CDR3 totals 15 residues. Trimming stripped 3 bases from V and 0 bases from J, with 9 bases between. The CDR3 is CASSEWANSGNTIYF. The CDR3 DNA is TGTGCCAGCAGTGAGTGGGCCAACTCTGGAAACACCATATATTTT.

This chain joins TRBV5-4 and TRBJ1-4; 7 bases are shared with TRBD1. This CDR3 comprises 14 residues. From germline, CDR1 is SGHNT and CDR2 YYREEE (reference sequence). Trimming cost V 4 bases and J 8 bases; bases outside gene matches: 8. CDR3 in amino acids: CASSQDRVREKLFF. CDR3 nucleotide sequence: TGTGCCAGCAGCCAAGACAGGGTGCGCGAAAAACTGTTTTTT. The variable domain in full, completed from reference TRBV5-4 and TRBJ1-4, reads ETGVTQSPTHLIKTRGQQVTLRCSSQSGHNTVSWYQQALGQGPQFIFQYYREEENGRGNFPPRFSGLQFPNYSSELNVNALELDDSALYLCASSQDRVREKLFFGSGTQLSVL.